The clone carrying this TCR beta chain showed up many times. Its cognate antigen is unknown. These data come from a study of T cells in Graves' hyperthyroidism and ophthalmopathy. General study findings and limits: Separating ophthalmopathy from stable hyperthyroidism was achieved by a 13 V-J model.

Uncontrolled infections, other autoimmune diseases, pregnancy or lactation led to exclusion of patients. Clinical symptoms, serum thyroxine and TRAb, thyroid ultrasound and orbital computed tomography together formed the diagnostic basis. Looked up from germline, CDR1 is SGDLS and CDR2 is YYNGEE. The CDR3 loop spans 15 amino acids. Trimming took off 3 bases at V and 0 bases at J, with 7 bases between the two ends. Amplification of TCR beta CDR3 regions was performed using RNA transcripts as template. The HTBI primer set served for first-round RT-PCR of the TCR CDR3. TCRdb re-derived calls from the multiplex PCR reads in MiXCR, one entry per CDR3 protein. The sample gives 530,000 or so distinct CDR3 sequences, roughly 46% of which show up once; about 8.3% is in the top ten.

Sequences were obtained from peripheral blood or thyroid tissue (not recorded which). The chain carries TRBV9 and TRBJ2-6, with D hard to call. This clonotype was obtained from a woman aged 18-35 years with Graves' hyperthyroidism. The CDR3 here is CASSGISSGANVLTF. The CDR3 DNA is TGTGCCAGCAGCGGGATAAGCTCTGGGGCCAACGTCCTGACTTTC.